This entry is about one T cell receptor (beta chain). The target of this receptor is not known. No base-level quality is on record; no much larger clone is a single base apart. CDR1 and CDR2, per the germline V gene, are SGHDN and FVKESK. V is clipped by 4 bases and J by 5 bases, and the sequence between their germline boundaries is 14 bases long. The CDR3 sequence holds 14 residues, the cysteine and phenylalanine included. The retained sequence is limited to the CDR3, 42 bases, with the frame set at the first base. Donors were healthy HIV-negative adults with no recently reported acute infections or vaccinations. Every donor was a Caucasian adult living in Nashville, Tennessee, USA. CD4+ T cells were enriched by magnetic negative selection, after which naive cells were positively selected on CD45RA and the negative fraction was taken as the memory subset. After blood collection by leukapheresis, PBMCs were isolated using Ficoll-Histopaque density gradient centrifugation and then cryopreserved in the vapor phase of liquid nitrogen. Analytical flow cytometry was used to check the purity and quantity of each magnetically sorted T cell population. Each sorted fraction had its genomic DNA isolated and then quantified by UV absorbance on a Nanodrop 2000c.

This specimen comes from a study of shared clonotypes between healthy human individuals (TCRdb year 2020). Describing the broader study: The cohort comprised two women and a few men aged 18 to 49 years. For each donor, CD4 naive and CD4 memory were each given three plates, CD8 naive was given two plates, and CD8 memory was given one plate. The study deeply sequenced blood TCR repertoires of about 5 healthy adults to estimate repertoire size and the extent of clonotype sharing between individuals. Different laboratories and diverse techniques were used to prepare libraries and sequence TCR repertoires, to increase sequencing depth and limit assay-specific biases. Each donor's leukapheresis produced roughly between roughly 0.85 and 9.5 billion PBMCs.

Broader findings and caveats from the paper: Because the study included only a small number of donors, the genetic and exposure-history diversity represented was limited. Naive subsets generally had larger estimated clonotype richness than memory subsets. Only blood was sampled, and tissue TCR repertoires likely differ from those in blood. Compared with non-shared clonotypes, the clonotypes found in all four sorted-subset donors had higher generation probabilities. Pairwise subsampling led to the expectation that sequencing depth would affect the degree of clonotype sharing among donors. Rarefaction of sorted-subset datasets indicated incomplete sequencing despite the large sequencing depth. Across a few donors, roughly 5.1% of naive CD4, over 3% of naive CD8, 2% to 2.5% of memory CD4, and 0.3% to 0.45% of memory CD8 clonotypes were shared.

Using the deep immunoSEQ assay, multiplex PCR amplified TCR CDR3 regions from genomic DNA. Extracted genomic DNA from each cell subset was distributed evenly across all wells of several immunoSEQ 96-well plates, and each plate was treated as a replicate. For sorted subsets, roughly 190 ng of genomic DNA, equivalent to around 31,000 T cell genomes, went into each replicate PCR. The purified libraries were quantified using a Qubit 3.0 fluorometer, sized with a Bioanalyzer 2100, and then quantified again using the KAPA Library Quantification kit. Every immunoSEQ 96-well plate was sequenced on a dedicated single-read 150-cycle Illumina NextSeq 550 flow cell. The study's processing was this. The immunoSEQ output contained only junctional sequences without quality scores, so filtering could not match that applied to full-length reads. To assign V/J genes and CDR3, sequences were annotated against IMGT germline references using PyIR, a Python wrapper for IgBLAST v1.9. Reads were filtered out if the reads had weak V/J assignments (E-value above 1e-6), no CDR3, stop codons, out-of-frame junctions, or ambiguous translated residues. A V3J clonotype was defined by an identical inferred V gene, J gene, and CDR3 amino acid sequence. Percentage overlap between repertoires was calculated by dividing the number of shared unique clonotypes by the size of the smaller repertoire. Three approaches were used to assess repertoire richness: RTK rarefaction, the Chao1 estimator, and Recon v2.1 estimates of unobserved clonotypes. For all TCRbeta clonotypes obtained by the gDNA method from a handful of donors, generation probabilities were computed with OLGA. The table comes from immuneACCESS by way of TCRdb, which keeps in-frame sequences with V and J called. Part of the clones is missing from these tables; in studies checked, under half for an unresolved V gene and the rest for unknown reasons. V and J calls and clone size are copied from that table; D and trimming were computed from the DNA. Recorded for this sample are 2 million to 3 million clones; over 85% of them occurred a single time. The biggest ten clones account for about 0.34% of the sample.

Recombination connected TRBV14 to TRBJ1-2, with the D gene call left open. This TCR came from a young man in good health. Some clones in this sample may be carry-over from other donors' samples. Sequencing was performed on naive CD4+ T cells from PBMCs. Taken with the paper, the label for cell subset or site translates to: CD45RA+ positively selected. CDR3 sequence: CASSPLTFPYGYTF. The DNA reads TGTGCCAGCAGCCCGCTGACATTTCCTTATGGCTACACCTTC.